A single sample is the source of the 31 T cell receptor beta chains below, sequenced in a study of T cell repertoires in cytomegalovirus infection. MiXCR, run by TCRdb on the reads, gives a single entry per CDR3 protein. The sample includes approximately 590,000 distinct CDR3 sequences, around two fifths of them seen just once. These TCRs' antigens remain unknown. The source material was cultured PBMCs, sampled from culture after CMV antigen stimulation. The source of these receptors is a human donor in good health (CMV status not recorded). Some clones in this sample may be carry-over from other donors' samples.

This chain connects TRBV6-1 to TRBJ2-7; 8 bases fit TRBD1. V shed 7 bases, J shed 5 bases, and the junction held 13 bases outside the gene matches. Germline lookup yields CDR1 MNHNS and CDR2 SASEGT. The CDR3 is 15 amino acids. CDR3: CASNRVRQGRNEQYF. CDR3 DNA sequence: TGTGCCAGCAACAGAGTCCGACAGGGGAGGAACGAGCAGTACTTC.

The chain employs TRBV29-1 and TRBJ2-7; 11 positions match TRBD1. This CDR3 spans 13 amino acids. Trimming took 1 base from V and 6 from J; bases not matched to a gene: 2. CDR1 and CDR2 from the germline V gene are SQVTM and ANQGSEA. The CDR3 loop reads CSVEGTGGFEQYF. The CDR3 DNA reads as TGCAGCGTTGAAGGGACAGGGGGCTTCGAGCAGTACTTC.

This CDR3 reads CASSDSRRQVLYNEQFF. The CDR3 DNA reads as TGTGCCAGCAGTGATTCCCGGAGACAGGTCCTATACAATGAGCAGTTCTTC. The rearrangement joins TRBV6-1 to TRBJ2-1; possibly TRBD1 for D (6 bases). Per the germline V gene, CDR1 is MNHNS and CDR2 is SASEGT. The CDR3 length is 17 residues. Deletions cut 3 bases from V and 4 bases from J, with 19 bases between.

V is TRBV12-3 or TRBV12-4 and J is TRBJ2-3; D uncertain. The CDR3 totals 14 residues. V lost 6 bases and J 0 bases, leaving 10 bases between the germline ends. The CDR3 reads CASRRWASTDTQYF. CDR3 in DNA: TGTGCCAGCAGGCGTTGGGCCAGCACAGATACGCAGTATTTT.

This clonotype appeared a few times. The gene calls are TRBV6-1 and TRBJ2-1, with 14 bases aligning to TRBD2. Germline V gene data show CDR1 as MNHNS and CDR2 as SASEGT. V shed 4 bases, J shed 1 base, and the junction held 6 bases outside the gene matches. The CDR3 is made up of 18 amino acids. The CDR3 here is CASSVGTSGSGSYNEQFF. The CDR3 nucleotides are TGTGCCAGCAGTGTGGGGACTAGCGGGAGCGGATCCTACAATGAGCAGTTCTTC.

J is TRBJ2-1 and V is TRBV19; 10 positions match TRBD2. The germline V gene has CDR1 LNHDA and CDR2 SQIVND (reference sequence). The CDR3 loop spans 14 amino acids. J lost 10 bases, V lost 8 bases, and 11 bases had no gene match. The CDR3 loop is CASGASGGTWEQFF. The CDR3 DNA sequence: TGTGCCAGTGGAGCTAGCGGGGGAACTTGGGAGCAGTTCTTC. Full variable domain (outside the CDR3, taken from reference TRBV19 and TRBJ2-1): DGGITQSPKYLFRKEGQNVTLSCEQNLNHDAMYWYRQDPGQGLRLIYYSQIVNDFQKGDIAEGYSVSREKKESFPLTVTSAQKNPTAFYLCASGASGGTWEQFFGPGTRLTVL.

This clonotype was observed once. V gene TRBV11-2 combines with J gene TRBJ2-7; D is uncertain. In germline, CDR1 is SGHAT, CDR2 FQNNGV. Between the trimmed V and J ends, which lost 0 bases and 3 bases, there was a span of 12 bases. The CDR3 extends over 15 amino acids. The CDR3 bases are TGTGCCAGCAGCTTAGAAAGCTCGGCAATCTACGAGCAGTACTTC. Translated, it gives CASSLESSAIYEQYF.

This clonotype was seen ten or more times. V gene TRBV7-2 combines with J gene TRBJ2-3; 10 bases agree with TRBD1. The CDR3 is 15 residues long. Looked up from germline, CDR1 is SGHTA and CDR2 is FQGNSA. Germline trimming cut 5 bases from V and 6 bases from J; bases unmatched to any gene: 8. CDR3 protein: CASSLRQGALDTQYF. In DNA, the CDR3 is TGTGCCAGCAGCCTCAGACAGGGGGCGCTGGATACGCAGTATTTT.

This clonotype was seen a few times. The chain recombines TRBV7-2 with TRBJ2-7; 15 nucleotides match TRBD2. The V gene's germline CDR1 is SGHTA and CDR2 FQGNSA. Trimming cost V 4 bases and J 3 bases; bases outside gene matches: 13. The CDR3 contains 19 residues. In nucleotides, the CDR3 is TGTGCCAGCAGCTCCCCGACCGACGGGACTAGCGGGGGGAACTACGAGCAGTACTTC. Translated: CASSSPTDGTSGGNYEQYF.

The chain carries TRBV6-8 and TRBJ1-1; D possibly corresponds to TRBD1 (6 bases). The CDR3 sequence is 17 residues long. Trimming stripped 10 bases from V and 2 bases from J, with 26 bases between. The germline CDR1 and CDR2 sequences are MNHGY and SAAAGT. The CDR3 here is CATHQPDASGDNTEAFF. The CDR3 bases are TGTGCCACCCACCAACCCGATGCATCAGGGGACAACACTGAAGCTTTCTTT.

This clonotype was observed a few times. The CDR3 nucleotides read TGTGCCAGCAGAAGAGCGACGAGCTCCTACAATGAGCAGTTCTTC. As protein: CASRRATSSYNEQFF. The chain uses TRBV5-4 and TRBJ2-1, with D hard to call. The CDR3 extends over 15 amino acids. Germline-derived CDR1 and CDR2 are SGHNT and YYREEE (reference sequence). V was pared by 5 bases and J by 0 bases, with 12 bases between. Full variable domain (missing parts from reference TRBV5-4 and TRBJ2-1): ETGVTQSPTHLIKTRGQQVTLRCSSQSGHNTVSWYQQALGQGPQFIFQYYREEENGRGNFPPRFSGLQFPNYSSELNVNALELDDSALYLCASRRATSSYNEQFFGPGTRLTVL.

CDR3 sequence (DNA): TGTGCCACCACCGGGCCACAGGGCTACGAGCAGTACTTC. Encoded protein: CATTGPQGYEQYF. V is TRBV10-3 and J is TRBJ2-7; the D gene is possibly TRBD1 (6 bases). The CDR3 runs to 13 residues. V was pared by 10 bases and J by 3 bases, with 16 bases between. Germline-derived CDR1 and CDR2 are ENHRY and SYGVKD.

This clonotype was counted a few times. This chain's CDR3 is CASSLDVSSTDTQYF. CDR3 bases: TGTGCCAGCAGCTTAGACGTTTCTAGCACAGATACGCAGTATTTT. The chain couples TRBV7-2 to TRBJ2-3; D gene uncertain. The CDR3 contains 15 residues. V was shortened by 1 base and J by 0 bases, with 8 bases between the two germline ends. In germline, CDR1 is SGHTA, CDR2 FQGNSA.

There are a few counts of this clonotype. This chain joins TRBV20-1 and TRBJ2-7; the D gene is possibly TRBD1 (5 bases). The germline gives CDR1 DFQATT, CDR2 SNEGSKA (reference sequence). The length of the CDR3 is 12 residues. The ends were cut back, 0 bases at V and 5 bases at J, with 8 bases in the middle. DNA of the CDR3: TGCAGTGCTAGAGATAGGGGCCACGAGCAGTACTTC. This encodes CSARDRGHEQYF.

The genes are TRBV6-1 and TRBJ1-1, with D maybe TRBD1 (6 bases). CDR1 and CDR2 (germline): MNHNS, SASEGT. The CDR3 has 15 amino acids. V was pared by 4 bases and J by 5 bases, with 17 bases between. CDR3 in amino acids: CASSAGTIDLTEAFF. The CDR3 nucleotides are TGTGCCAGCAGTGCCGGGACAATCGACTTGACTGAAGCTTTCTTT.

This clonotype was picked up one time. The chain joins TRBV20-1 to TRBJ2-7, with 8 bases lining up with TRBD1. Trimming removed 4 bases from V and 5 bases from J; junction bases left unmatched: 7. Germline CDR1 is DFQATT and CDR2 is SNEGSKA (reference sequence). This CDR3 comprises 13 residues. The CDR3 loop is CSANRDRSHEQYF. The CDR3 bases are TGCAGTGCTAACCGGGACAGGTCACACGAGCAGTACTTC.

The chain recombines TRBV20-1 with TRBJ2-5; D possibly corresponds to TRBD2 (6 bases). The CDR3 length is 15 residues. CDR1 is DFQATT and CDR2 is SNEGSKA in the germline V gene (reference sequence). V lost 4 bases to trimming and J lost 1 base, with 16 bases between them. CDR3 region: CSAISGTGGQETQYF. CDR3 DNA sequence: TGCAGTGCTATTTCGGGGACCGGGGGCCAAGAGACCCAGTACTTC.

The chain is built from TRBV7-4 and TRBJ2-3; possibly TRBD2 for D (5 bases). Germline V lookup: CDR1 SGHVT, CDR2 SQSDAQ. Trimming removed 3 bases from V and 15 bases from J, with 13 bases in between. CDR3 length equals 11 residues. The CDR3 sequence is CASSFEAGEYF. The CDR3 nucleotides read TGTGCCAGCAGCTTTGAGGCCGGGGAATATTTT.

The chain couples TRBV28 to TRBJ1-2; TRBD1 aligns across 7 bases. V lost 3 bases, J lost 14 bases, and 9 bases stayed unmatched. The CDR3 is 12 residues long. Germline-derived CDR1 and CDR2 are MDHEN and SYDVKM. CDR3 sequence: CASSFTGAPNTF. The CDR3, as DNA: TGTGCCAGCAGTTTCACAGGGGCGCCAAATACCTTC.

V gene TRBV12-3 or TRBV12-4 combines with J gene TRBJ1-2; D unresolved. The CDR3 spans 11 residues. For the CDR3, the DNA is TGTGCTATGAAGGAGAGGGCTGGCTACACCTTC. Translation: CAMKERAGYTF.

The chain carries TRBV7-6 and TRBJ2-7; D is undetermined. Germline loops: CDR1 SGHVS, CDR2 FNYEAQ. Trimming removed 6 bases at V and 8 bases at J, with 11 bases between. The CDR3 runs to 11 residues. The CDR3 nucleotides are TGTGCCAGCAGTCCTAGTATTCAGCAGTACTTC. Encoded protein: CASSPSIQQYF.

This clonotype was picked up a small number of times. The chain has TRBV7-9 and TRBJ2-3; D possibly corresponds to TRBD2 (7 bases). There are 15 residues in the CDR3. The V and J ends lost 5 bases and 1 base respectively, with 13 bases between them. Germline V CDR1 and CDR2: SEHNR, FQNEAQ (reference sequence). The DNA for the CDR3 is TGTGCCAGCAGCGCCTTCGGGGGGCGCACAGATACGCAGTATTTT. It codes for CASSAFGGRTDTQYF.

The chain has TRBV7-6 and TRBJ2-5; 7 bases map to TRBD1. The V segment lost 5 bases and the J segment 4 bases; nucleotides outside the gene matches: 4. Germline CDR1 reads SGHVS; CDR2 reads FNYEAQ. The CDR3 has 13 amino acids. The CDR3 spells CASSPGTVETQYF. The CDR3, as DNA: TGTGCCAGCAGCCCAGGGACAGTAGAGACCCAGTACTTC. The full variable domain, rest sourced from reference TRBV7-6 and TRBJ2-5, is GAGVSQSPRYKVTKRGQDVALRCDPISGHVSLYWYRQALGQGPEFLTYFNYEAQQDKSGLPNDRFSAERPEGSISTLTIQRTEQRDSAMYRCASSPGTVETQYFGPGTRLLVL.

The DNA of the CDR3 is TGCGCCAGCAGCTCTGAACAGCCTGGATATGATTCACCCCTCCACTTT. Translation: CASSSEQPGYDSPLHF. The chain has TRBV5-1 and TRBJ1-6; D is unresolved. The V gene lost 3 bases and the J gene lost 8 bases, with 18 bases spanning the gap. The CDR3 spans 16 residues. The germline V gene has CDR1 SGHRS and CDR2 YFSETQ.

In its sample, this clonotype was seen once. The chain couples TRBV19 to TRBJ2-7; D is ambiguous. Trimming removed 3 bases at V and 2 bases at J, with 8 bases between. Germline loops: CDR1 LNHDA, CDR2 SQIVND (reference sequence). The CDR3 covers 13 residues. In DNA form, the CDR3 reads TGTGCCAGTAGTATCCAGTCCGCCTACGAGCAGTACTTC. Encoded protein: CASSIQSAYEQYF.

The chain carries TRBV4-1 and TRBJ1-4; D is undetermined. V was clipped by 0 bases and J by 7 bases, with 9 bases between them. CDR1 MGHRA and CDR2 YSYEKL come from the germline V gene. This CDR3 has 14 amino acids. The CDR3 protein is CASSQDIGREKLFF. In nucleotides, the CDR3 is TGCGCCAGCAGCCAAGATATCGGGCGTGAAAAACTGTTTTTT.

The chain combines TRBV19 with TRBJ1-5; D gene unclear. Germline CDR1 and CDR2: LNHDA and SQIVND (reference sequence). The CDR3 is 15 residues long. V was shortened by 3 bases and J by 0 bases, with 9 bases between the two germline ends. CDR3 nucleotides: TGTGCCAGTAGTATCCGCCGGAATAGCAATCAGCCCCAGCATTTT. This codes for CASSIRRNSNQPQHF.

The table lists this clonotype with many counts. The CDR3 nucleotides read TGTGCCAGCAGCTTAGGGACCCTCTATGGCTACACCTTC. Protein product: CASSLGTLYGYTF. The chain is built from TRBV7-2 and TRBJ1-2; D not resolved. V lost 1 base, J lost 4 bases, and 7 bases lay in between. The CDR3 runs to 13 residues. Germline V gene data show CDR1 as SGHTA and CDR2 as FQGNSA. The full variable domain, completed using reference TRBV7-2 and TRBJ1-2, is GAGVSQSPSNKVTEKGKDVELRCDPISGHTALYWYRQSLGQGLEFLIYFQGNSAPDKSGLPSDRFSAERTGGSVSTLTIQRTQQEDSAVYLCASSLGTLYGYTFGSGTRLTVV.

V and J are TRBV7-8 and TRBJ2-4; perhaps TRBD2 as D (5 bases). The germline gives CDR1 SGHVS, CDR2 FQNEAQ. The CDR3 consists of 12 residues. Trimming left V 5 bases short and J 7 bases short, with 9 bases between. The CDR3 nucleotides read TGTGCCAGCAGCCCCTCGGGGAACATTCAGTACTTC. Translation: CASSPSGNIQYF.

V gene TRBV4-2 combines with J gene TRBJ2-5; TRBD2 matches at 15 bases. This CDR3 contains 17 residues. Trimming took 1 base from V and 4 from J; bases not matched to a gene: 4. CDR1 and CDR2 (germline): LGHNA, YNFKEQ. CDR3 in DNA: TGTGCCAGCAGCCAAGGGACTAGCGGGGGGGCAGGAGAGACCCAGTACTTC. Translation: CASSQGTSGGAGETQYF.

The V gene is TRBV7-2, the J gene TRBJ2-2, with D possibly being TRBD1 (6 bases). The CDR3 runs 14 residues. V was pared by 8 bases and J by 4 bases, with 14 bases between. Germline lookup yields CDR1 SGHTA and CDR2 FQGNSA. CDR3 DNA: TGTGCCAGCTCAGGGATGGGGGCCACCGGGGAGCTGTTTTTT. This encodes CASSGMGATGELFF. Drawing the rest from reference TRBV7-2 and TRBJ2-2, the complete variable domain is GAGVSQSPSNKVTEKGKDVELRCDPISGHTALYWYRQSLGQGLEFLIYFQGNSAPDKSGLPSDRFSAERTGGSVSTLTIQRTQQEDSAVYLCASSGMGATGELFFGEGSRLTVL.